This entry concerns a single T cell receptor (beta chain). Its antigen is currently unknown. This entry is derived from a study of shared clonotypes between healthy human individuals. The overall study: Every donor yielded three CD4 naive, three CD4 memory, two CD8 naive and one CD8 memory plate.

Findings of the study overall: Non-shared clonotypes displayed generation probabilities falling below those of clonotypes present in all four donors. Memory subsets generally showed smaller estimated richness than naive subsets did.

Per the original methods: Junction-only sequences produced by ImmunoSEQ had no quality scores, so filtering differed. This table comes from immunoSEQ multiplex PCR, and its TCRdb copy is limited to in-frame clones, with some not included. For V, J and clone size, that table is used; D and trimming come from the DNA. Here the sample spans about 1 million clones, about 80% being singletons. Sequenced sample: memory CD4+ T cells sorted from blood. As to subset: CD45RA-negative fraction. The sequence derives from a man younger than 35 in good health.

The DNA for the CDR3 is TGTGCCAGCAGCCCTACACCCGGGGGGAACACCGGGGAGCTGTTTTTT. Its translation: CASSPTPGGNTGELFF. The V and J genes are TRBV5-4 and TRBJ2-2; weak D call: TRBD2 (6 bases). V shed 4 bases and J shed 1 base, with 14 bases lying between them. The CDR3 has 16 residues. Germline CDR1 is SGHNT and CDR2 is YYREEE (reference sequence).